One sample yielded the 9 T cell receptor beta chains listed below, sequenced in a study of blood T cells in healthy people across ages. PCR was performed a second time for roughly 6 to 12 cycles using a sample-barcoded 5' primer and a J-beta primer mix. MiXCR, applied by TCRdb to the 5' RACE reads, yields one record per CDR3 protein. Counted here are about 830,000 distinct CDR3 sequences, 58% occurring once; the ten biggest clones make up roughly 22%. The material sequenced was blood. The receptor source for this set is a man aged 30 to 45 in good health.

The V gene is TRBV5-8, the J gene TRBJ2-4, with TRBD2 matching over 10 bases. The J call may be incorrect, as the DNA end agrees better with TRBJ2-7. Germline V gene data show CDR1 as SGHTS and CDR2 as YDEGEE. There are 15 residues in the CDR3. The CDR3 coding sequence is TGTGCCAGCAGCCCCGGACTAGCGGTAATCTACGAGCAGTACTTC. Its protein is CASSPGLAVIYEQYF.

This clonotype was seen only once. The chain employs TRBV4-2 and TRBJ1-2; D might be TRBD1 (5 bases). The CDR3 has 15 residues. Germline V gene data show CDR1 as LGHNA and CDR2 as YNFKEQ. Trimming left V 0 bases short and J 0 bases short, with 8 bases between. The CDR3 bases are TGTGCCAGCAGCCAAGAGACAGATTCTAACTATGGCTACACCTTC. It is translated as CASSQETDSNYGYTF.

This clonotype was recorded many times. The chain employs TRBV7-9 and TRBJ2-2; D unclear. V was shortened by 3 bases and J by 0 bases, with 8 bases between the two germline ends. The CDR3 is 15 amino acids. Germline values: CDR1 SEHNR, CDR2 FQNEAQ (reference sequence). CDR3 DNA: TGTGCCAGCAGCTTCACAGCCACGAACACCGGGGAGCTGTTTTTT. It encodes CASSFTATNTGELFF. The whole variable domain, remainder taken from reference TRBV7-9 and TRBJ2-2, is DTGVSQNPRHKITKRGQNVTFRCDPISEHNRLYWYRQTLGQGPEFLTYFQNEAQLEKSRLLSDRFSAERPKGSFSTLEIQRTEQGDSAMYLCASSFTATNTGELFFGEGSRLTVL.

This clonotype was found once. The genes are TRBV7-2 and TRBJ2-1; tentatively, D is TRBD2 (6 bases). Looked up from germline, CDR1 is SGHTA and CDR2 is FQGNSA. Trimming stripped 9 bases from V and 13 bases from J, with 16 bases between. CDR3 size: 11 residues. The CDR3 nucleotides read TGTGCCAGTGACGGGGGTGGGACCCAGTTCTTC. Its translation: CASDGGGTQFF. Full variable domain (missing parts from reference TRBV7-2 and TRBJ2-1): GAGVSQSPSNKVTEKGKDVELRCDPISGHTALYWYRQSLGQGLEFLIYFQGNSAPDKSGLPSDRFSAERTGGSVSTLTIQRTQQEDSAVYLCASDGGGTQFFGPGTRLTVL.

This rearrangement joins TRBV10-3 to TRBJ1-1, with 9 nucleotides matching TRBD1. This CDR3 region has 15 residues. The V segment lost 0 bases and the J segment 5 bases; nucleotides outside the gene matches: 4. Germline V gives CDR1 ENHRY, CDR2 SYGVKD. The CDR3 DNA reads TGTGCCATCAGTGAGTCGGGACAGGGAATGACTGAAGCTTTCTTT. Translating gives CAISESGQGMTEAFF.

This clonotype was detected only a few times. The chain uses TRBV4-3 and TRBJ2-1; maybe TRBD2 (9 bases). Trimming pared 4 bases from V and 0 bases from J, leaving 31 bases between. This CDR3 comprises 22 residues. Germline V gene lookup returns CDR1 LGHNA and CDR2 YSLEER. CDR3 in DNA: TGCGCCAGCAGCCCCGGTGGACAGGGAAAGTTTAGCGGGGGCAGCTCCTACAATGAGCAGTTCTTC. Amino acid sequence: CASSPGGQGKFSGGSSYNEQFF.

This clonotype has more than one count but fewer than ten. The J gene is TRBJ2-7, the V gene TRBV5-1; D gene uncertain. Germline V gene data show CDR1 as SGHRS and CDR2 as YFSETQ. Trimming left V 6 bases short and J 1 base short, with 14 bases between. The CDR3 extends over 14 amino acids. The DNA of the CDR3 is TGCGCCAGCAAAATTTCCTCCACATCCTACGAGCAGTACTTC. Protein sequence: CASKISSTSYEQYF. The full variable domain, completed using reference TRBV5-1 and TRBJ2-7, is KAGVTQTPRYLIKTRGQQVTLSCSPISGHRSVSWYQQTPGQGLQFLFEYFSETQRNKGNFPGRFSGRQFSNSRSEMNVSTLELGDSALYLCASKISSTSYEQYFGPGTRLTVT.

The chain recombines TRBV7-2 with TRBJ2-1, with D perhaps TRBD1 (6 bases). The CDR3 is 17 residues long. Germline V CDR1 and CDR2: SGHTA, FQGNSA. The V gene lost 4 bases and the J gene lost 3 bases, with 19 bases spanning the gap. The CDR3 reads CASSSKARGGRYNEQFF. CDR3 DNA sequence: TGTGCCAGCAGCTCAAAAGCCAGGGGCGGACGCTACAATGAGCAGTTCTTC. Using reference TRBV7-2 and TRBJ2-1 for the parts outside the CDR3, the full variable domain is GAGVSQSPSNKVTEKGKDVELRCDPISGHTALYWYRQSLGQGLEFLIYFQGNSAPDKSGLPSDRFSAERTGGSVSTLTIQRTQQEDSAVYLCASSSKARGGRYNEQFFGPGTRLTVL.

The chain combines TRBV18 with TRBJ2-7; possible D gene TRBD1, 5 bases. Per the germline V gene, CDR1 is KGHSH and CDR2 is LQKENI. The germline V and J ends were trimmed by 0 bases and 6 bases, with 12 bases remaining between them. The CDR3 extends over 14 amino acids. The CDR3 DNA reads as TGTGCCAGCTCACCACCTCAGGGTATGGGCGAGCAGTACTTC. Its protein product is CASSPPQGMGEQYF. The whole variable domain, filled in from reference TRBV18 and TRBJ2-7, reads NAGVMQNPRHLVRRRGQEARLRCSPMKGHSHVYWYRQLPEEGLKFMVYLQKENIIDESGMPKERFSAEFPKEGPSILRIQQVVRGDSAAYFCASSPPQGMGEQYFGPGTRLTVT.